The sequence of this T cell receptor (beta chain) was determined in a study of blood T cells in healthy people across ages. This clonotype has just a few counts. The study recruited healthy Caucasian donors from Russia who were aged about 6 to 100. Isolation recovered at least 6 million PBMCs from every sample. Using a J-beta primer mix together with a sample-barcoded 5' primer, a second PCR was run for roughly 6 to 12 cycles. Carrying 12 random nucleotides, a template-switch adaptor labeled each individual cDNA molecule. Every sample returned 2.5 million or more CDR3-containing paired-end reads. Each CDR3 protein is one row after TCRdb ran MiXCR on the 5' RACE reads. The sample yields about 970,000 distinct CDR3 sequences, 51% seen once. The germline V gene encodes CDR1 MNHEY and CDR2 SVGEGT. The CDR3 contains 15 residues. V trimming: 3 bases; J trimming: 3 bases; junction bases outside the gene matches: 7.

The rearrangement links TRBV6-2 or TRBV6-3 to TRBJ2-5; TRBD2 aligns across 7 bases. The TCR sequence derives from a woman aged 60 to 75 in good health. Sequencing was done on a sample of blood. CDR3 sequence reads: CASSYYGRIKETQYF. CDR3 sequence (DNA): TGTGCCAGCAGTTATTACGGGAGGATTAAAGAGACCCAGTACTTC.